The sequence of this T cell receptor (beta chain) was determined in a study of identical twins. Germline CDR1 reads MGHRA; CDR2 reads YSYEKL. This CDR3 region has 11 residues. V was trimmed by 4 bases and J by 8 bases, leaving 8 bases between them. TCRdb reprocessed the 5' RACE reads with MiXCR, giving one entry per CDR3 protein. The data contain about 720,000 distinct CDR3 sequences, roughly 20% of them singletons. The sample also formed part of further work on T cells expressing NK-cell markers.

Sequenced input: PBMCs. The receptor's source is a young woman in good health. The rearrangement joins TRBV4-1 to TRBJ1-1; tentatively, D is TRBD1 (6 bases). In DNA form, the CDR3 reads TGCGCCAGCAGCCGCGGACAGGAAGCTTTCTTT. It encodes CASSRGQEAFF.